These T cell receptor beta chains were read from a single sample in a study of chemoradiotherapy in HPV16-positive cancers. Sequencing used immunoSEQ multiplex PCR; TCRdb keeps in-frame clones, though not all of them. This repertoire shows several thousand clones, roughly 80% found once; its top ten account for around a sixth. This specimen was collected from a patient who underwent chemoradiotherapy. These receptors originate from a human donor with HPV-associated anogenital cancer. CDR3s include the opening cysteine and the closing phenylalanine or tryptophan. A D gene is named only where the DNA matches it firmly. Clone sizes are given selectively: once, few, many, or a class where the clone is expanded.

>TRBD2|TRBV5-1|TRBJ2-5|NA
CASSATPSGGAETQYF
TGCGCCAGCAGCGCCACGCCTAGCGGGGGGGCAGAGACCCAGTACTTC
>TRBD1|TRBV7-8|TRBJ2-7|NA
CASSPDRGLTYEQYF
TGTGCCAGCAGCCCGGACAGGGGCCTTACCTACGAGCAGTACTTC
>TRBD2|TRBV19|TRBJ2-3|NA
CASSPTIREGTDTQYF
TGTGCCAGTAGTCCAACCATCAGGGAGGGGACAGATACGCAGTATTTT
>NA|TRBV30|TRBJ2-6|NA
CAWSVEQVSGANVLTF
TGTGCCTGGAGTGTGGAACAAGTCTCTGGGGCCAACGTCCTGACTTTC
>NA|TRBV6-6|TRBJ2-3|few
CASSYDSPDTQYF
TGTGCCAGCAGTTACGACTCCCCAGATACGCAGTATTTT
>NA|TRBV7-9|TRBJ1-5|few
CASSPAGALKPQHF
TGTGCCAGCAGCCCCGCAGGGGCGCTGAAGCCCCAGCATTTT
>NA|TRBV6-5|TRBJ2-7|NA
CASSPNGGSYEQYF
TGTGCCAGCAGTCCGAACGGAGGATCCTACGAGCAGTACTTC
>TRBD1|TRBV7-2|TRBJ1-2|NA
CASSPGGGQGTRGYGYTF
TGTGCCAGCAGTCCAGGCGGGGGACAGGGGACTAGGGGCTATGGCTACACCTTC
>NA|TRBV11-2|TRBJ1-5|once
CASSLGGGAGQPQHF
TGTGCCAGCAGCTTAGGGGGGGGCGCGGGTCAGCCCCAGCATTTT
>NA|TRBV18|TRBJ1-3|NA
CASSPPSQGWSGNTIYF
TGTGCCAGCTCACCACCGTCCCAGGGGTGGTCTGGAAACACCATATATTTT
>TRBD2|TRBV29-1|TRBJ2-5|NA
CSVALAAGETQYF
TGCAGCGTCGCACTAGCGGCGGGGGAGACCCAGTACTTC
>NA|TRBV19|TRBJ1-3|once
CASNTHLSRPRGNTIYF
TGTGCCAGTAACACCCACCTTTCGAGGCCGCGAGGAAACACCATATATTTT
>TRBD2|TRBV5-4|TRBJ2-1|NA
CASSLAGLAYNEQFF
TGTGCCAGCAGCTTAGCAGGACTAGCATACAATGAGCAGTTCTTC
>NA|TRBV19|TRBJ1-1|few
CASRDGTVGEEAFF
TGTGCCAGTAGAGACGGGACGGTCGGGGAAGAAGCTTTCTTT
>NA|TRBV29-1|TRBJ1-2|NA
CSVEEAGLYYGYTF
TGCAGCGTTGAAGAGGCAGGGTTGTACTATGGCTACACCTTC
>TRBD2|TRBV7-9|TRBJ2-3|few
CASSLGIGGGRGTDTQYF
TGTGCCAGCAGCTTAGGAATTGGCGGGGGTCGGGGCACAGATACGCAGTATTTT
>TRBD2|TRBV2|TRBJ2-3|few
CASGLGGAGDTQYF
TGTGCCAGCGGACTCGGGGGGGCTGGAGATACGCAGTATTTT
>NA|TRBV30|TRBJ1-2|once
CAWEQGGSYGYTF
TGTGCCTGGGAACAGGGTGGAAGCTATGGCTACACCTTC
>NA|TRBV7-2|TRBJ1-5|once
CAPTRSRPYSNQPQHF
TGTGCCCCCACGAGAAGCAGGCCCTATAGCAATCAGCCCCAGCATTTT
>NA|TRBV4-2|TRBJ2-1|NA
CASSRREASYNEQFF
TGTGCCAGCAGCCGGAGAGAGGCGTCCTACAATGAGCAGTTCTTC
>TRBD2|TRBV5-4|TRBJ2-1|NA
CASSLERRGGHNEQFF
TGTGCCAGCAGCTTGGAGCGGCGGGGGGGCCACAATGAGCAGTTCTTC
>NA|TRBV7-9|TRBJ1-2|once
CASSFSEVGYTF
TGTGCCAGCAGCTTTAGCGAGGTTGGCTACACCTTC
>NA|TRBV4-1|TRBJ2-7|NA
CASSQDRTSRYF
TGCGCCAGCAGCCAAGATCGGACAAGTCGGTACTTC
>TRBD1|TRBV7-9|TRBJ1-6|NA
CASSLDPGGYSPLHF
TGTGCCAGCAGCTTAGACCCAGGGGGTTATTCACCCCTCCACTTT